What follows is one TCR beta chain and its context. These data come from a study of cytomegalovirus exposure and HLA in healthy donors. Across the whole study: Caucasian-associated ancestry cluster membership applied to 75% to 85% of 398 genotyped donors.

This CDR3 spans 14 amino acids. V gave up 4 bases and J gave up 4 bases; unmatched junction bases: 6. The germline CDR1 and CDR2 sequences are MDHEN and SYDVKM. The study ran its PCR with 60 Vbeta and 13 Jbeta primers. The repertoire was sequenced with immunoSEQ multiplex PCR; TCRdb's copy has only in-frame clones and lacks some. This table holds approximately 89,000 clones, roughly 76% found once. The sequencing sample was made of PBMCs. This clonotype originated in a female donor in good health and CMV-seronegative. The chain is built from TRBV28 and TRBJ1-1; 7 bases are shared with TRBD1. CDR3 amino acids: CASSWGTVPTEAFF. The CDR3 nucleotides are TGTGCCAGCAGTTGGGGGACAGTTCCCACTGAAGCTTTCTTT.